These 3 T cell receptor beta chains originate from one sample sequenced in a study of cytomegalovirus exposure and HLA in healthy donors (dated by TCRdb to 2015 to 2018). Receptors were amplified or captured by the immunoSEQ multiplex PCR assay. The source is immuneACCESS, and TCRdb retained only in-frame sequences with V and J called. Part of the clones is not carried over; for the studies checked, unresolved V genes explain less than half of this, and the remainder is unexplained. The sample records 150,000 to 250,000 clones, 80% to 85% of which are singletons. Around 1.2% of the sample rests with the top ten. The sequencing input was PBMCs. These receptors were taken from a woman in her twenties or thirties in good health and CMV-seronegative.

This clone was recorded only once. V gene TRBV5-6 combines with J gene TRBJ1-6; a possible D gene is TRBD1 (5 bases). V shed 7 bases and J shed 6 bases, with 17 bases lying between them. Looked up from germline, CDR1 is SGHDT and CDR2 is YYEEEE. The CDR3 totals 15 residues. The CDR3, as DNA: TGTGCCAGCGCAAAGACAGAGCGGGTTAATTCACCCCTCCACTTT. Its translation is CASAKTERVNSPLHF.

This clone was observed a few times. The rearrangement joins TRBV27 to TRBJ1-2; 7 nucleotides agree with TRBD1. Unmatched junction bases numbered 11, after V lost 5 bases and J lost 5 bases. Germline loops: CDR1 MNHEY, CDR2 SMNVEV (reference sequence). The CDR3 has 15 amino acids. The CDR3 sequence is CASSRTGEVDYGYTF. The CDR3 DNA reads as TGTGCCAGCAGTCGGACAGGAGAAGTGGATTATGGCTACACCTTC.

This clone was counted a few times. V is TRBV7-4 and J is TRBJ2-7; 7 positions agree with TRBD2. CDR1 and CDR2 (germline): SGHVT, SQSDAQ. V lost 7 bases and J lost 6; bases outside the gene matches: 12. The CDR3 is 14 residues long. The CDR3 bases are TGTGCCAGCACCATTAGCGGGTGTTCGGGCGAGCAGTACTTC. It specifies CASTISGCSGEQYF.